This record concerns one T cell receptor (beta chain) sequence. Runs used v3.0 of the immunoSEQ assay and were done at survey level. TCRdb keeps only in-frame clones here, not all; method: immunoSEQ multiplex PCR. The data contain roughly 20,000 clones, around nine tenths of them singletons. Trimming stripped 4 bases from V and 2 bases from J, with 22 bases between. CDR1 is LGHNA and CDR2 is YNFKEQ in the germline V gene. The CDR3 has 18 amino acids. This sample was included in a study of long-term antiretroviral therapy in people with HIV. The receptor was derived from a man aged 35-49 years with HIV. This rearrangement joins TRBV4-2 to TRBJ2-3, with a weak D call TRBD2 (5 bases). This material consisted of unsorted PBMCs, taken 0.5 years after starting antiretroviral therapy. CDR3 in amino acids: CASSPSPSTTSITDTQYF. DNA of the CDR3: TGTGCCAGCAGCCCGAGCCCTTCGACTACCTCCATCACAGATACGCAGTATTTT.